This is a list of T cell receptor beta chains from one sample in a study of CD8 T cells in Susac syndrome. Via MiXCR, TCRdb re-called the immunoSEQ multiplex PCR reads, giving one row per CDR3 protein. The table includes some 140,000 distinct CDR3 sequences, roughly 94% detected once. Specimen: CD8+ T cells from PBMCs. The receptor source for this set is a human donor with Susac syndrome. The CDR3 runs from the conserved cysteine through the conserved F or W. Fields, in order: V gene, clone size, J gene, CDR3 length, D gene, CDR3 DNA, CDR3 protein. A D gene is named only where the DNA matches it firmly. Where a row states a size, it is once, few, many or the class of an expanded clone; other rows omit it.

TRBV6-2/TRBV6-3	NA	TRBJ2-5	14	NA	TGTGCCAGCAGCGCCGGGACCCAAGACGGGACCCAGTACTTC	CASSAGTQDGTQYF
TRBV6-2/TRBV6-3	once	TRBJ2-1	16	TRBD2	TGTGCCAGCAGCCCCGGGACTAGCGGAGCAGACAATGAGCAGTTCTTC	CASSPGTSGADNEQFF
TRBV20-1	NA	TRBJ2-3	12	NA	TGCAGTGCTAGGGGGGGCACAGATACGCAGTATTTT	CSARGGTDTQYF
TRBV29-1	NA	TRBJ2-7	13	TRBD2	TGCAGCGTTGATACTAGCGGGAGGTTCGAGCAGTACTTC	CSVDTSGRFEQYF
TRBV30	NA	TRBJ1-1	13	NA	TGTGCCTGGCAGCCACGGGAGAACACTGAAGCTTTCTTT	CAWQPRENTEAFF
TRBV7-3	NA	TRBJ2-3	15	TRBD1	TGTGCCAGCAGCAGACAGGGGCCGTACACAGATACGCAGTATTTT	CASSRQGPYTDTQYF
TRBV7-9	NA	TRBJ1-1	18	TRBD1	TGTGCCAGCAGCTTCCGAGGACAGGGTTCGGCGGCTGACACTGAAGCTTTCTTT	CASSFRGQGSAADTEAFF
TRBV11-2	NA	TRBJ2-3	18	TRBD2	TGTGCCAGCAGCCCCATAGGGGGGACTAGCGACCGCACAGATACGCAGTATTTT	CASSPIGGTSDRTDTQYF
TRBV12-3/TRBV12-4	NA	TRBJ1-2	13	NA	TGTGCCAGCGGCCTACATTCTAACTATGGCTACACCTTC	CASGLHSNYGYTF
TRBV29-1	NA	TRBJ1-3	14	NA	TGCAGCGTTGTCAGCGACCGGCCCGGAAACACCATATATTTT	CSVVSDRPGNTIYF
TRBV7-3	NA	TRBJ1-1	15	TRBD1	TGTGCCAGCAGCTTAACCTCACAGGGGTGGACTGAAGCTTTCTTT	CASSLTSQGWTEAFF
TRBV12-3/TRBV12-4	NA	TRBJ1-5	14	TRBD1	TGTGCCAGCACCGGACAGGGGGGATATCAGCCCCAGCATTTT	CASTGQGGYQPQHF
TRBV5-1	NA	TRBJ1-2	14	NA	TGCGCCAGCAGCTTGGCAGGGGCGCAAGATGGCTACACCTTC	CASSLAGAQDGYTF
TRBV5-6	NA	TRBJ2-7	14	TRBD1	TGTGCCAGCAGGAACCCTCAAACAGGGGTCGAGCAGTACTTC	CASRNPQTGVEQYF
TRBV11-2	NA	TRBJ2-2	15	NA	TGTGCCAGCAACCTGCATGGATCGTGGGACGGGGAGCTGTTTTTT	CASNLHGSWDGELFF
TRBV4-1	once	TRBJ2-7	14	NA	TGCGCCAGCAGCCAAGATCGGGGCAACTACGAGCAGTACTTC	CASSQDRGNYEQYF
TRBV7-9	few	TRBJ2-1	13	NA	TGTGCCTCTGAGGAAGCGCCGCCTGGCCCCGCGCTCTTC	CASEEAPPGPALF
TRBV20-1	NA	TRBJ1-1	14	NA	TGCAGTGCTAGAGACGAACCGGAAGGGACTGAAGCTTTCTTT	CSARDEPEGTEAFF
TRBV27	NA	TRBJ2-1	16	TRBD2	TGTGCCAGCAGTTCCCCCGGGACTAGCGCCTACAATGAGCAGTTCTTC	CASSSPGTSAYNEQFF
TRBV11-2	NA	TRBJ2-5	16	NA	TGTGCCAGCAGCTTAGAGTGGGGGCTGGGGCAAGAGACCCAGTACTTC	CASSLEWGLGQETQYF
TRBV3-1	NA	TRBJ2-3	14	NA	TGTGCCAGCAGCCCACAGGACTACACAGATACGCAGTATTTT	CASSPQDYTDTQYF
TRBV7-9	few	TRBJ2-7	10	NA	TGTGCCAGCAGTGGCTACGAGCAGTACTTC	CASSGYEQYF
TRBV11-2	NA	TRBJ1-2	11	NA	TGTGCCAGCAGCTACAGGGAAGGCTACACCTTC	CASSYREGYTF
TRBV29-1	NA	TRBJ2-7	10	NA	TGCAGCGTTGACGAGGACGAGCAGTACTTC	CSVDEDEQYF
TRBV20-1	NA	TRBJ2-1	11	NA	TGCAGTGCTAGACTGCGCGATGAGCAGTTCTTC	CSARLRDEQFF
TRBV18	NA	TRBJ2-3	15	NA	TGTGCCAGCTCACCGACGGAGTACACCACAGATACGCAGTATTTT	CASSPTEYTTDTQYF
TRBV7-9	NA	TRBJ1-3	15	NA	TGTGCCAGCAGCTTAGCGGAGGGGACTGGAAACACCATATATTTT	CASSLAEGTGNTIYF
TRBV9	once	TRBJ2-3	12	NA	TGTGCCAGCAGCGAACAGGGAACGGCGCAGTATTTT	CASSEQGTAQYF
TRBV10-3	once	TRBJ2-5	16	NA	TGTGCCATCAGTGAGTCGGAGGCAGGGGTGGAAGAGACCCAGTACTTC	CAISESEAGVEETQYF
TRBV29-1	NA	TRBJ1-1	13	NA	TGCAGCGTTGTAGGAGAGATGAACACTGAAGCTTTCTTT	CSVVGEMNTEAFF
TRBV11-2	NA	TRBJ2-1	15	NA	TGTGCCAGCAGCTCCCCTCGAGCGGGCGACAATGAGCAGTTCTTC	CASSSPRAGDNEQFF
TRBV28	NA	TRBJ1-1	15	NA	TGTGCCAGCAGTCAATATGGGACGGTGAACACTGAAGCTTTCTTT	CASSQYGTVNTEAFF
TRBV12-3/TRBV12-4	NA	TRBJ1-5	11	NA	TGTGCCAGCAGTTTAGAGGGAGCCCAGCATTTT	CASSLEGAQHF
TRBV29-1	NA	TRBJ2-2	18	TRBD1	TGCAGCGTTGAACAAGTTACTTCCGGGACAGGTCTCACCGGGGAGCTGTTTTTT	CSVEQVTSGTGLTGELFF
TRBV20-1	NA	TRBJ2-4	11	NA	TGCAGTGCTCCCAAGGCTTGGGGACAGTACTTC	CSAPKAWGQYF
TRBV9	NA	TRBJ1-1	15	NA	TGTGCCAGCAGCGTAGAGACAGGCATGAACACTGAAGCTTTCTTT	CASSVETGMNTEAFF
TRBV24-1	NA	TRBJ1-4	16	NA	TGTGCCACCAGTGTTGGAGGGGGATTGGCGAGTGAAAAACTGTTTTTT	CATSVGGGLASEKLFF
TRBV27	NA	TRBJ2-1	19	TRBD2	TGTGCCAGCGGCCGACTAGCGGGAGGGGAAGCAAGTGGGGGGAATGAGCAGTTCTTC	CASGRLAGGEASGGNEQFF
TRBV7-6	NA	TRBJ2-7	13	NA	TGTGCCAGCAGCCTCGGTGGGTTTTACGAGCAGTACTTC	CASSLGGFYEQYF
TRBV12-3/TRBV12-4	NA	TRBJ2-7	14	TRBD2	TGTGCCAGCAGTCCCCGGGACTACTACTACGAGCAGTACTTC	CASSPRDYYYEQYF
TRBV9	NA	TRBJ2-1	12	NA	TGTGCCAGCAGCGGAAGCGGGAATGAGCAGTTCTTC	CASSGSGNEQFF
TRBV12-3/TRBV12-4	NA	TRBJ1-1	15	NA	TGTGCCAGCAGTTTAGCGGCGGGGGGAGGTACTGAAGCTTTCTTT	CASSLAAGGGTEAFF
TRBV27	NA	TRBJ2-1	15	NA	TGTGCCAGCCGTCCCGGTACAGTTCGGATCCATGAGCAGTTCTTC	CASRPGTVRIHEQFF
TRBV19	NA	TRBJ2-7	11	NA	TGTGCCAGTAGTACAGGACAAGAGCAGTACTTC	CASSTGQEQYF
TRBV11-2	NA	TRBJ1-4	16	TRBD1	TGTGCCAGCAGCTACCCCCGGACAGGGATTAATGAAAAACTGTTTTTT	CASSYPRTGINEKLFF
TRBV20-1	NA	TRBJ2-1	15	TRBD2	TGCAGTGCTAGAGGTAGCGGGAGAGTTCTCGGAGAGCAGTTCTTC	CSARGSGRVLGEQFF
TRBV4-1	NA	TRBJ2-1	15	TRBD2	TGCGCCAGCACCACAACTAGCGGAGTTAACAATGAGCAGTTCTTC	CASTTTSGVNNEQFF
TRBV20-1	NA	TRBJ2-1	13	TRBD1	TGCAGTGCTAGAGGGACAGGGTACAATGAGCAGTTCTTC	CSARGTGYNEQFF
TRBV9	NA	TRBJ2-1	14	TRBD2	TGTGCCAGCAGCACCCGGACTAGTGAGTATGAGCAGTTCTTC	CASSTRTSEYEQFF
TRBV9	NA	TRBJ2-3	11	NA	TGTGCCAGCAGCGTAGCGGATACGCAGTATTTT	CASSVADTQYF
TRBV9	NA	TRBJ2-6	14	NA	TGTGCCAGCAGCGTACCCTCTGGGGCCAACGTCCTGACTTTC	CASSVPSGANVLTF
TRBV29-1	NA	TRBJ2-1	12	TRBD1	TGCAGCGTTGAAACAGGGGTCGATGAGCAGTTCTTC	CSVETGVDEQFF
TRBV28	NA	TRBJ2-5	17	NA	TGTGCCAGCAGTTTAGTCTCAGACTTAAAATCCCAAGAGACCCAGTACTTC	CASSLVSDLKSQETQYF